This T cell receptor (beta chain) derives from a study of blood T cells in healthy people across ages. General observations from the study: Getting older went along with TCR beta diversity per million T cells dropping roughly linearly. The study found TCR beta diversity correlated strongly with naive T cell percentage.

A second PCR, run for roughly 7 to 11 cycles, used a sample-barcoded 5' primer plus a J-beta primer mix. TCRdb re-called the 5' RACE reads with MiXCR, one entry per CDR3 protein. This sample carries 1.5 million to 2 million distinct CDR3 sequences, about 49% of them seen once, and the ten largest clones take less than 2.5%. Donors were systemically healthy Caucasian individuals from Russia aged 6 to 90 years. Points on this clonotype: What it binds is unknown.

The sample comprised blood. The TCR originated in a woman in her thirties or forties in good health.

CDR3 nucleotides: TGTGCCAGCAGTGAATTAATGGGGGCGACCACCGGGGAGCTGTTTTTT. Translating it yields CASSELMGATTGELFF. The chain joins TRBV25-1 to TRBJ2-2; TRBD1 is a possible D gene (6 bases). The ends were cut back, 1 base at V and 4 bases at J, with 13 bases in the middle. Germline lookup yields CDR1 MGHDK and CDR2 SYGVNS. The CDR3 is 16 amino acids.